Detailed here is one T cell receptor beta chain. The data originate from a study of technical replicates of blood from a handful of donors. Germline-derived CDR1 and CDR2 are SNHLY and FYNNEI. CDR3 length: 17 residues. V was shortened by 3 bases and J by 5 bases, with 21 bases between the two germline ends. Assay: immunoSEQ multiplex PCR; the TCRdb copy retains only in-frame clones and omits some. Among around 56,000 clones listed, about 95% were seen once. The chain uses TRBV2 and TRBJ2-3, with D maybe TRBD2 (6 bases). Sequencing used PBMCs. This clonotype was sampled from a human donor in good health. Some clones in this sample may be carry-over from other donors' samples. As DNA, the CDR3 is TGTGCCAGCAGTGATATGGGACCCGGGGGTCCGAGAGATACGCAGTATTTT. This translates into CASSDMGPGGPRDTQYF.